This TCR beta chain was observed in a study of T cell repertoires in cytomegalovirus infection. In the study overall: Through public TCR beta signatures, both CMV infection and matching HLA type were indicated. Overall study results and limits: In two of eight donors, the top clonotype was HLA-C-restricted CMV-specific.

Concerning this clonotype itself: What it binds is not known.

Germline V gives CDR1 LNHDA, CDR2 SQIVND (reference sequence). CDR3 length: 17 amino acids. V lost 3 bases to trimming and J lost 6 bases, with 23 bases between them. TCRdb re-called the reads through MiXCR, storing one row per CDR3 protein. The table includes about 530,000 distinct CDR3 sequences, about a quarter detected once. Sequencing input: PBMCs. This clonotype originated in a human donor in good health (CMV status not recorded). Some clones in this sample may be carry-over from other donors' samples. The chain couples TRBV19 to TRBJ1-2; D not certain. This CDR3 is CASSILFSIVTVDGYTF. The CDR3 DNA reads as TGTGCCAGTAGTATTCTTTTCTCGATTGTGACGGTCGATGGCTACACCTTC.